The 10 T cell receptor beta chains listed next were all sequenced from one sample in a study of blood T cell repertoires in COVID-19. Using immunoSEQ multiplex PCR, the repertoire was profiled, and TCRdb retains in-frame clones only, with some absent. The table has more than 250,000 clones, roughly 83% seen once. Sequencing was performed on peripheral blood. Every receptor here comes from a man in his sixties who had recovered from COVID-19.

In its sample, this clone was seen a few times. V usage is TRBV6-5 and J usage is TRBJ1-5; a possible D gene is TRBD1 (5 bases). Deletions cut 6 bases from V and 4 bases from J, with 13 bases between. The CDR3 extends over 14 amino acids. Germline V gives CDR1 MNHEY, CDR2 SVGAGI. This chain's CDR3 is CASRPRAGNQPQHF. DNA of the CDR3: TGTGCCAGCAGGCCCAGGGCGGGAAATCAGCCCCAGCATTTT.

V is TRBV3-1 (or the pseudogene TRBV3-2) and J is TRBJ1-4, with a tentative D call TRBD1 (6 bases). The CDR3 is 15 amino acids. Trimming cost V 4 bases and J 8 bases, with 17 bases left between them. CDR1 is LGHDT and CDR2 is YNNKEL in the germline V gene (reference sequence). The CDR3 is CASSLQTGWSEKLFF. The CDR3 DNA sequence: TGTGCCAGCAGCCTCCAGACAGGATGGAGCGAAAAACTGTTTTTT.

The CDR3 loop is CASSLLWGGHDYEQYF. The CDR3 region has the DNA TGTGCCAGCAGCCTCCTATGGGGGGGCCATGACTACGAGCAGTACTTC. This sequence joins TRBV7-3 and TRBJ2-7, with TRBD2 as a possible D gene (7 bases). Germline loops: CDR1 SGHTA, CDR2 FQGTGA. The V end was cut by 5 bases, the J end by 3 bases, with 20 bases between. The CDR3 covers 16 residues.

The chain couples TRBV18 to TRBJ1-5; D gene ambiguous. The CDR3 is 13 residues long. The ends were cut back, 3 bases at V and 2 bases at J, with 5 bases in the middle. The germline CDR1 and CDR2 sequences are KGHSH and LQKENI. The CDR3 coding sequence is TGTGCCAGCTCACCGGCTGGCAATCAGCCCCAGCATTTT. This codes for CASSPAGNQPQHF.

The CDR3 nucleotides read TGTGCCAGCAGCTTGGCCCCGGACAGGGTCAGCTCCTACGAGCAGTACTTC. Its translation is CASSLAPDRVSSYEQYF. This rearrangement joins TRBV5-6 to TRBJ2-7; 8 positions agree with TRBD1. J lost 0 bases, V lost 0 bases, and 8 bases had no gene match. The germline CDR1 and CDR2 sequences are SGHDT and YYEEEE. The length of the CDR3 is 17 residues.

V gene TRBV28 combines with J gene TRBJ2-4; 11 nucleotides line up with TRBD1. V was clipped by 6 bases and J by 3 bases; unmatched bases: 1. This CDR3 region has 14 residues. Germline-derived CDR1 and CDR2 are MDHEN and SYDVKM. The CDR3: CASRGTGGKNIQYF. The CDR3 region has the DNA TGTGCCAGCAGGGGGACAGGGGGCAAAAACATTCAGTACTTC.

The chain recombines TRBV21-1 with TRBJ2-1; the table's D gene call, TRBD2, was not cross checked with the DNA. TRBV21-1 constitutes a pseudogene. The CDR3 covers 20 residues. CDR3 bases: TGTGCCAGCAGCAATAGTCATCGGAGTAGCGGGAGGTTCTCCTACAATGAGCAGTTCTTC. Protein: CASSNSHRSSGRFSYNEQFF.

This chain links TRBV12-3 or TRBV12-4 with TRBJ1-2; TRBD1 matches 7 bases. The CDR3 loop spans 13 amino acids. V lost 7 bases to trimming and J lost 7 bases; unmatched junction nucleotides: 9. The DNA of the CDR3 is TGTGCCAGCACCCCCGACAGGGTTCTTGGCTACACCTTC. Its protein is CASTPDRVLGYTF.

This chain connects TRBV6-5 to TRBJ1-6, with TRBD1 matching over 7 bases. The CDR3 covers 14 residues. Germline V gene lookup returns CDR1 MNHEY and CDR2 SVGAGI. V lost 10 bases to trimming and J lost 10 bases; unmatched junction nucleotides: 13. This CDR3 reads CATSGQNFGSPLHF. As DNA, the CDR3 is TGTGCCACTTCGGGACAGAATTTCGGATCACCCCTCCACTTT.

The chain is built from TRBV4-1 and TRBJ1-5, with TRBD1 matching 7 bases. J lost 1 base, V lost 1 base, and 4 bases had no gene match. Germline-derived CDR1 and CDR2 are MGHRA and YSYEKL. This CDR3 has 16 residues. The DNA of the CDR3 is TGCGCCAGCAGCCAAGGACAGGGCTTCAGCAATCAGCCCCAGCATTTT. It encodes CASSQGQGFSNQPQHF.